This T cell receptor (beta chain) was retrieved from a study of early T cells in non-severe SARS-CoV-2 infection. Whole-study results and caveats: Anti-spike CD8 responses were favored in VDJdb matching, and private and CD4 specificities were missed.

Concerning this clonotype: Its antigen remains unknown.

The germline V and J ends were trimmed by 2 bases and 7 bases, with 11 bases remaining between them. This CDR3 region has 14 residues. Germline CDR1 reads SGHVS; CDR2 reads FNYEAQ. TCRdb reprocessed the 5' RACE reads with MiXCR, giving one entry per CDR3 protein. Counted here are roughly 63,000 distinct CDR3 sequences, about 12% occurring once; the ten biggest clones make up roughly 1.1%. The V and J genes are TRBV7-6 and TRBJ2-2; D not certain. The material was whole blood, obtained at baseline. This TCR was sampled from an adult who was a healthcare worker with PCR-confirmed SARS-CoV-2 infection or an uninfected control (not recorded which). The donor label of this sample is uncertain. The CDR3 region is CASSLYRGVGELFF. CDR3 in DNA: TGTGCCAGCAGCTTATACAGAGGAGTCGGGGAGCTGTTTTTT.